Below, 18 T cell receptor beta chains from the same sample are listed, as sequenced in a study of cytomegalovirus exposure and HLA in healthy donors. With 60 Vbeta and 13 Jbeta primers, the PCR was carried out. Clones were sequenced by immunoSEQ multiplex PCR, and TCRdb holds only the in-frame ones, with some missing. Its listing shows fewer than 70,000 clones. Sample: PBMCs. These receptor sequences come from a man aged 25 to 45 in good health and CMV-seropositive.

The chain links TRBV6-5 to TRBJ1-4, with 8 bases lining up with TRBD1. The CDR3 has 15 amino acids. V was clipped by 5 bases and J by 8 bases; unmatched bases: 10. From germline, CDR1 is MNHEY and CDR2 SVGAGI. The CDR3, as DNA: TGTGCCAGCAGTAACCCGACAGGGGAGGGGGAAAAACTGTTTTTT. Encoded protein: CASSNPTGEGEKLFF.

The chain joins TRBV29-1 to TRBJ1-5, with D possibly matching TRBD1 (5 bases). Germline values: CDR1 SQVTM, CDR2 ANQGSEA. Trimming took off 5 bases at V and 4 bases at J, with 12 bases between the two ends. CDR3 length: 13 residues. The CDR3 DNA reads as TGCAGCGTTCAGGGCGTCCCGAATCAGCCCCAGCATTTT. Translation: CSVQGVPNQPQHF.

About this clone: Within the sample, other DNA sequences also encode this same CDR3. The rearrangement links TRBV18 to TRBJ2-1, with a weak D call TRBD2 (5 bases). V dropped 3 bases and J dropped 5 bases, with 17 bases sitting between them. This CDR3 contains 16 residues. Germline CDR1 and CDR2: KGHSH and LQKENI. The CDR3 DNA follows: TGTGCCAGCTCACCGGATCCTCCCGACTACGACAATGAGCAGTTCTTC. It codes for CASSPDPPDYDNEQFF.

This sequence joins TRBV19 and TRBJ2-2, with D tentatively TRBD2 (6 bases). Trimming took off 2 bases at V and 2 bases at J, with 9 bases between the two ends. Germline CDR1 reads LNHDA; CDR2 reads SQIVND (reference sequence). The CDR3 has 15 amino acids. This CDR3 is CASSITGTNTGELFF. The DNA of the CDR3 is TGTGCCAGTAGTATAACCGGGACTAACACCGGGGAGCTGTTTTTT.

About this clone: The junction differs from germline at one of its ends, possibly a read error. This chain links TRBV11-2 with TRBJ2-3, with 10 bases identical to TRBD1. Germline CDR1 is SGHAT and CDR2 is FQNNGV. This CDR3 comprises 17 residues. CDR3 loop: CASSVDPGQGHTDTQYF. In nucleotides, the CDR3 is TGTGCCAGCAGCGTAGACCCGGGACAGGGGCACACAGATACGCAGTATTTT.

The J gene is TRBJ2-3, the V gene TRBV11-3, with TRBD2 as a possible D gene (6 bases). Germline V gives CDR1 SGHNT, CDR2 YENEEA. The V end lost 5 bases, the J end lost 0 bases, and 15 bases lay between the germline ends. The CDR3 spans 16 residues. Here the CDR3 reads CASSLLATASTDTQYF. The CDR3 DNA follows: TGTGCCAGCAGCCTACTAGCTACCGCTAGCACAGATACGCAGTATTTT.

This chain connects TRBV30 to TRBJ1-5; D remains unclear. Trimming took off 1 base at V and 2 bases at J, with 9 bases between the two ends. This CDR3 comprises 14 residues. CDR1 is GTSNPN, CDR2 SVGIG, per germline (reference sequence). The CDR3 DNA sequence: TGTGCCTGGAGTGCCGACACGGGCAATCAGCCCCAGCATTTT. It codes for CAWSADTGNQPQHF.

The rearrangement joins TRBV4-2 to TRBJ1-1, with D possibly being TRBD1 (5 bases). Germline-derived CDR1 and CDR2 are LGHNA and YNFKEQ. V lost 1 base and J 4 bases, leaving 16 bases between the germline ends. The CDR3 runs to 16 residues. CDR3 DNA sequence: TGTGCCAGCAGCCAAGTATTTAGGGGCAGGAGCACTGAAGCTTTCTTT. It translates to CASSQVFRGRSTEAFF.

V and J are TRBV30 and TRBJ1-2; TRBD1 aligns across 9 bases. CDR1 GTSNPN and CDR2 SVGIG come from the germline V gene (reference sequence). J gave up 12 bases and V 1 base, and 6 bases lay outside the gene matches. The CDR3 runs 12 residues. The DNA for the CDR3 is TGTGCCTGGAGTGGGTACGGACAGGGGAACACCTTC. It translates to CAWSGYGQGNTF. Drawing the rest from reference TRBV30 and TRBJ1-2, the complete variable domain is SQTIHQWPATLVQPVGSPLSLECTVEGTSNPNLYWYRQAAGRGLQLLFYSVGIGQISSEVPQNLSASRPQDRQFILSSKKLLLSDSGFYLCAWSGYGQGNTFGSGTRLTVV.

Concerning this clone itself: At one end the junction does not follow the germline gene, possibly because of a read error. V gene TRBV30 combines with J gene TRBJ2-3, with 12 bases identical to TRBD2. CDR3 length: 13 residues. In germline, CDR1 is GTSNPN, CDR2 SVGIG (reference sequence). CDR3 sequence reads: CAWTSGGADKQYF. The CDR3 DNA reads TGTGCCTGGACTAGCGGGGGGGCAGATAAGCAGTATTTT. Filled out from reference TRBV30 and TRBJ2-3, the complete variable domain reads SQTIHQWPATLVQPVGSPLSLECTVEGTSNPNLYWYRQAAGRGLQLLFYSVGIGQISSEVPQNLSASRPQDRQFILSSKKLLLSDSGFYLCAWTSGGADKQYFGPGTRLTVL.

This rearrangement joins TRBV25-1 to TRBJ2-3, with 9 bases lining up with TRBD2. The CDR3 length is 16 residues. V lost 4 bases, J lost 5 bases, and 10 bases stayed unmatched. Looked up from germline, CDR1 is MGHDK and CDR2 is SYGVNS. The CDR3 is CASSVSLAGSRDTQYF. CDR3 sequence (DNA): TGTGCCAGCAGTGTGAGTCTAGCGGGATCCCGAGATACGCAGTATTTT. Variable domain in full (rest from reference TRBV25-1 and TRBJ2-3): EADIYQTPRYLVIGTGKKITLECSQTMGHDKMYWYQQDPGMELHLIHYSYGVNSTEKGDLSSESTVSRIRTEHFPLTLESARPSHTSQYLCASSVSLAGSRDTQYFGPGTRLTVL.

The V gene is TRBV11-3, the J gene TRBJ2-3, with 7 bases identical to TRBD1. V shed 2 bases and J 4 bases; nucleotides not matched to a gene: 15. The length of the CDR3 is 18 residues. From germline, CDR1 is SGHNT and CDR2 YENEEA. The CDR3 sequence: CASSLLGTVNLFADTQYF. In nucleotides, the CDR3 is TGTGCCAGCAGCTTATTAGGGACAGTGAACCTCTTTGCAGATACGCAGTATTTT.

CDR3: CASSPGVLSGANVLTF. The DNA of the CDR3 is TGTGCCAGCTCTCCGGGGGTTCTCTCTGGGGCCAACGTCCTGACTTTC. The V gene is TRBV18, the J gene TRBJ2-6, with D perhaps matching TRBD2 (6 bases). Trimming took off 6 bases at V and 0 bases at J, with 12 bases between the two ends. CDR3 size: 16 residues. The germline V gene encodes CDR1 KGHSH and CDR2 LQKENI.

The chain combines TRBV7-2 with TRBJ2-7; 7 bases map to TRBD1. V lost 3 bases to trimming and J lost 4 bases; unmatched junction nucleotides: 3. This CDR3 contains 13 residues. Germline CDR1 is SGHTA and CDR2 is FQGNSA. The CDR3 DNA reads TGTGCCAGCAGCTTCACAGGGGAATACGAGCAGTACTTC. It encodes CASSFTGEYEQYF.

This chain joins TRBV6-1 and TRBJ2-1; 10 bases line up with TRBD1. Germline V gene lookup returns CDR1 MNHNS and CDR2 SASEGT. J lost 9 bases, V lost 6 bases, and 11 bases had no gene match. The CDR3 totals 15 residues. CDR3 in amino acids: CASRGDRGTNGEQFF. In nucleotides, the CDR3 is TGTGCCAGCAGAGGGGACAGGGGAACGAACGGTGAGCAGTTCTTC.

The CDR3 region is CASSPKGDSAGEQYF. In DNA form, the CDR3 reads TGTGCCAGCAGCCCGAAGGGGGACAGTGCGGGCGAGCAGTACTTC. This rearrangement joins TRBV7-6 to TRBJ2-7; 7 bases are shared with TRBD1. CDR3 size: 15 residues. The V and J ends lost 5 bases and 6 bases, in that order; junction bases with no gene match: 13. CDR1 is SGHVS and CDR2 is FNYEAQ in the germline V gene.

To note about this clone: One end of the junction fails to match germline, which may point to a read error. The V call is TRBV6-1, the J call TRBJ1-1; no clear D. Per the germline V gene, CDR1 is MNHNS and CDR2 is SASEGT. The CDR3 consists of 14 residues. The CDR3, as DNA: TGTGCCAGCAGTGAAGCGCGCGAGACAACTGAAGATTTCTTT. Its translation: CASSEARETTEDFF.

The chain is built from TRBV4-1 and TRBJ2-5, with TRBD1 as a possible D gene (5 bases). TRBJ2-7 explains the end of the DNA better; the J call may be wrong. The germline V gene encodes CDR1 MGHRA and CDR2 YSYEKL. This CDR3 is 14 amino acids long. The CDR3 loop reads CASSHYSGMDEQYF. Here the CDR3 DNA reads TGCGCCAGCAGCCATTATTCAGGGATGGACGAGCAGTACTTC.